These T cell receptor beta chains were read from a single sample in a study of beta chain features in type 1 diabetes. Only in-frame clones appear in the TCRdb table, and some are missing; sequencing was by immunoSEQ multiplex PCR. In the table there are roughly 340,000 clones, 13% of which are singletons. Material for sequencing was naive CD4+ T cells from blood. Source of these receptors: a woman between 18 and 29 years old with type 1 diabetes. The CDR3 runs from the conserved cysteine through the conserved F or W. The D gene is left open where the match is weak. The size of a clone is reported for some rows only, either as once, few or many, or as a class for expanded clones.

d_call j_call v_call clone_size cdr3_aa cdr3_nt
TRBD1 TRBJ1-5 TRBV6-6 - CASSYSTGGDQPQHF TGTGCCAGCAGTTACTCGACAGGGGGTGATCAGCCCCAGCATTTT
- TRBJ1-1 TRBV19 few CASSMGGLGTEAFF TGTGCCAGTAGTATGGGGGGTCTGGGCACTGAAGCTTTCTTT
- TRBJ2-6 TRBV5-4 - CASSLVSYRVSGANVLTF TGTGCCAGCAGCTTGGTTAGCTACAGGGTCTCTGGGGCCAACGTCCTGACTTTC
- TRBJ2-1 TRBV15 - CATSRGQDIEQFF TGTGCCACCAGCAGAGGACAAGACATAGAGCAGTTCTTC
TRBD2 TRBJ2-7 TRBV30 few CAWNPPIGGSYEQYF TGTGCCTGGAACCCACCCATTGGCGGGAGCTACGAGCAGTACTTC
TRBD2 TRBJ2-1 TRBV6-5 - CASSSPLAGAKNEQFF TGTGCCAGCAGTTCCCCACTAGCGGGAGCGAAGAATGAGCAGTTCTTC
TRBD1 TRBJ1-2 TRBV28 - CASSSPTTGTGSGYTF TGTGCCAGCAGTTCCCCCACCACCGGGACAGGGAGTGGCTACACCTTC
TRBD2 TRBJ2-3 TRBV29-1 - CSARLAGPGADTQYF TGCAGCGCCCGACTAGCGGGACCCGGGGCAGATACGCAGTATTTT
- TRBJ2-7 TRBV19 few CASSIDFPGQVYEQYF TGTGCCAGTAGTATAGATTTTCCGGGACAAGTCTACGAGCAGTACTTC
- TRBJ2-7 TRBV7-3 few CASSPSTGRRSLQYF TGTGCCAGCAGCCCAAGCACAGGGCGACGTTCCCTCCAGTACTTC
- TRBJ2-3 TRBV27 few CASSISTGSDTQYF TGTGCCAGCAGTATTTCGACAGGATCAGATACGCAGTATTTT
TRBD1 TRBJ2-3 TRBV29-1 - CSVEGAAGTQYF TGCAGCGTAGAGGGGGCGGCCGGGACGCAGTATTTT
- TRBJ1-2 TRBV9 few CASSAPDGELGGYTF TGTGCCAGCAGCGCACCAGACGGAGAGCTAGGAGGCTACACCTTC
TRBD1 TRBJ2-2 TRBV5-1 few CASSLAVTGSTGELFF TGCGCCAGCAGCTTGGCCGTGACAGGGAGCACCGGGGAGCTGTTTTTT
TRBD2 TRBJ2-1 TRBV18 - CASSPAGGRNEQFF TGTGCCAGCTCACCAGCGGGGGGGCGGAATGAGCAGTTCTTC
TRBD1 TRBJ2-1 TRBV19 few CASREQGAYNEQFF TGTGCCAGTAGGGAACAGGGGGCCTACAATGAGCAGTTCTTC
- TRBJ2-3 TRBV29-1 - CSVEWRGRRTDTQYF TGCAGCGTTGAGTGGAGGGGGCGGCGCACAGATACGCAGTATTTT